These 27 T cell receptor beta chains were all obtained from the same sample, sequenced in a study of T-cell memory formation after mild COVID-19. TCRdb used MiXCR to reprocess the 5' RACE reads, holding one entry per CDR3 protein. This table has about 420,000 distinct CDR3 sequences, more than 20% appearing once. The specimen sequenced was PBMCs or a T cell subset sorted from them (not recorded which). The receptors originated from an adult woman who had mild COVID-19 (a few samples of this study predate the infection). Cell type and time point are not known.

This clonotype has a count of ten or more. This sequence joins TRBV5-1 and TRBJ2-3; maybe TRBD2 (5 bases). Trimming left V 2 bases short and J 0 bases short, with 7 bases between. The CDR3 is 14 amino acids. Germline lookup yields CDR1 SGHRS and CDR2 YFSETQ. CDR3 amino acids: CASSFGDSTDTQYF. Written as DNA, the CDR3 is TGCGCCAGCAGCTTCGGGGATAGCACAGATACGCAGTATTTT. Drawing the rest from reference TRBV5-1 and TRBJ2-3, the complete variable domain is KAGVTQTPRYLIKTRGQQVTLSCSPISGHRSVSWYQQTPGQGLQFLFEYFSETQRNKGNFPGRFSGRQFSNSRSEMNVSTLELGDSALYLCASSFGDSTDTQYFGPGTRLTVL.

This chain links TRBV5-6 with TRBJ2-5; weak D call: TRBD1 (6 bases). Germline CDR1 is SGHDT and CDR2 is YYEEEE. V was clipped by 4 bases and J by 7 bases, with 29 bases between them. This CDR3 region has 18 residues. The CDR3 spells CASSISSGHDLVMATQYF. Written as DNA, the CDR3 is TGTGCCAGCAGCATCAGTTCGGGACACGATTTGGTGATGGCGACCCAGTACTTC.

The chain is built from TRBV18 and TRBJ1-5; D is unresolved. The CDR3 runs 12 residues. CDR1 is KGHSH and CDR2 is LQKENI in the germline V gene. The V and J ends lost 4 bases and 14 bases respectively, with 15 bases between them. CDR3 protein: CASSLGERVKHF. For the CDR3, the DNA is TGTGCCAGCTCACTAGGAGAGCGCGTTAAGCATTTT.

The rearrangement links TRBV28 to TRBJ2-7; 14 bases match TRBD2. The germline CDR1 and CDR2 sequences are MDHEN and SYDVKM. The CDR3 runs 15 residues. Trimming at V came to 5 bases and at J to 9 bases, leaving 9 bases not matched to a gene. The CDR3 protein is CASSIGTSGSRAQYF. Here the CDR3 DNA reads TGTGCCAGCAGTATCGGGACTAGCGGGAGTAGGGCGCAGTACTTC.

The chain couples TRBV9 to TRBJ2-1, with D unresolved. The CDR3 contains 14 residues. Germline V gives CDR1 SGDLS, CDR2 YYNGEE. The ends were cut back, 3 bases at V and 0 bases at J, with 7 bases in the middle. CDR3 sequence (DNA): TGTGCCAGCAGCGACCTGAGCTCCTACAATGAGCAGTTCTTC. Translating it yields CASSDLSSYNEQFF.

In this sample, this clonotype turned up once. The chain combines TRBV9 with TRBJ2-3, with 8 bases fitting TRBD1. Germline V CDR1 and CDR2: SGDLS, YYNGEE. J gave up 3 bases and V 4 bases, and 16 bases lay outside the gene matches. The length of the CDR3 is 18 residues. The CDR3 coding sequence is TGTGCCAGCAGCTCTGAGCGTCGACAGGGGCTCGGAACAGATACGCAGTATTTT. It encodes CASSSERRQGLGTDTQYF.

This clonotype was detected only a few times. The CDR3 coding sequence is TGTGCCAGCAGCGTAACAGGCAACAATGGCTACACCTTC. This sequence encodes CASSVTGNNGYTF. This rearrangement joins TRBV9 to TRBJ1-2; D possibly corresponds to TRBD1 (5 bases). CDR3 length: 13 amino acids. The V and J ends lost 1 base and 6 bases respectively, with 10 bases between them. The germline gives CDR1 SGDLS, CDR2 YYNGEE. Looking up the rest from reference TRBV9 and TRBJ1-2 gives the full variable domain: DSGVTQTPKHLITATGQRVTLRCSPRSGDLSVYWYQQSLDQGLQFLIQYYNGEERAKGNILERFSAQQFPDLHSELNLSSLELGDSALYFCASSVTGNNGYTFGSGTRLTVV.

The chain employs TRBV2 and TRBJ1-5; D is unclear. The V end lost 4 bases, the J end lost 13 bases, and 26 bases lay between the germline ends. The CDR3 spans 16 residues. The germline V gene has CDR1 SNHLY and CDR2 FYNNEI. CDR3 coding DNA: TGTGCCAGCAGTGCCGGCACAGTAGTCGGTCGGATTTCACAGCATTTT. Translated, it gives CASSAGTVVGRISQHF. Based on the CDR3 plus reference TRBV2 and TRBJ1-5, the full variable domain is EPEVTQTPSHQVTQMGQEVILRCVPISNHLYFYWYRQILGQKVEFLVSFYNNEISEKSEIFDDQFSVERPDGSNFTLKIRSTKLEDSAMYFCASSAGTVVGRISQHFGDGTRLSIL.

The chain links TRBV12-3 or TRBV12-4 to TRBJ1-1; no clear D. This CDR3 is built from 14 residues. V lost 1 base to trimming and J lost 2 bases, with 8 bases between them. CDR3 in DNA: TGTGCCAGCAGTTTAGGCATAGTAAACACTGAAGCTTTCTTT. Translation: CASSLGIVNTEAFF.

The chain links TRBV15 to TRBJ2-7, with 10 bases identical to TRBD1. The length of the CDR3 is 18 residues. Germline V lookup: CDR1 LNHNV, CDR2 YYDKDF (reference sequence). V was clipped by 0 bases and J by 5 bases; unmatched bases: 13. The CDR3 spells CATSRETKPTGGRDEQYF. The CDR3 DNA follows: TGTGCCACCAGCAGAGAAACCAAACCGACAGGGGGCCGCGACGAGCAGTACTTC.

V gene TRBV5-5 combines with J gene TRBJ2-7, with 7 bases lining up with TRBD2. Trimming at V came to 4 bases and at J to 4 bases, leaving 11 bases not matched to a gene. The germline CDR1 and CDR2 sequences are SGHKS and YYEKEE (reference sequence). The CDR3 runs 15 residues. CDR3 nucleotide sequence: TGTGCCAGCAGCCCGGGGGGACTCCGGTTATACGAGCAGTACTTC. Protein: CASSPGGLRLYEQYF.

This rearrangement joins TRBV14 to TRBJ1-3; D ambiguous. The CDR3 contains 13 residues. Trimming shortened V by 0 bases and J by 6 bases, and 6 bases separated the two germline ends. The V gene's germline CDR1 is SGHDN and CDR2 FVKESK. The CDR3 sequence is CASSQERVNTIYF. The CDR3 DNA reads TGTGCCAGCAGCCAAGAAAGGGTAAACACCATATATTTT.

The genes are TRBV7-6 and TRBJ2-1, with TRBD2 matching over 13 bases. The ends lost 5 bases at V and 7 bases at J; junction bases unmatched: 8. CDR1 is SGHVS, CDR2 FNYEAQ, per germline. The CDR3 is 16 amino acids. The CDR3 loop is CASSPRLAGGSNEQFF. For the CDR3, the DNA is TGTGCCAGCAGCCCGAGACTAGCGGGGGGATCGAATGAGCAGTTCTTC.

This clonotype occurred a few times. The chain couples TRBV24-1 to TRBJ2-3, with TRBD1 matching over 10 bases. CDR1 is KGHDR and CDR2 is SFDVKD in the germline V gene. The CDR3 totals 16 residues. J lost 8 bases, V lost 3 bases, and 10 bases had no gene match. The CDR3 nucleotides read TGTGCCACCAGTGATACCGGGACAGGGGTAGAGAGTACGCAGTATTTT. This translates into CATSDTGTGVESTQYF.

The V gene is TRBV6-5, the J gene TRBJ1-2; TRBD1 matches at 8 bases. CDR3 size: 12 residues. The germline CDR1 and CDR2 sequences are MNHEY and SVGAGI. Trimming cost V 5 bases and J 8 bases; bases outside gene matches: 4. The CDR3 DNA reads as TGTGCCAGCAGTCCCGGACAGGGCGGCTACACCTTC. This codes for CASSPGQGGYTF.

The DNA of the CDR3 is TGCGCCAGCAGCTTGGGACAGGCCCGCTCCTATAATTCACCCCTCCACTTT. Translation: CASSLGQARSYNSPLHF. The J gene is TRBJ1-6, the V gene TRBV5-1; TRBD1 is a possible D gene (6 bases). The CDR3 loop spans 17 amino acids. V lost 0 bases to trimming and J lost 0 bases, with 10 bases between them. CDR1 and CDR2 (germline): SGHRS, YFSETQ.

This clonotype appeared a few times. The rearrangement joins TRBV4-1 to TRBJ2-2; TRBD2 is a possible D gene (6 bases). This CDR3 is built from 14 residues. Germline CDR1 and CDR2: MGHRA and YSYEKL. Trimming took off 0 bases at V and 5 bases at J, with 7 bases between the two ends. The CDR3 DNA follows: TGCGCCAGCAGCCAAGAAGGAGGGACCGGGGAGCTGTTTTTT. Translating it yields CASSQEGGTGELFF.

The rearrangement joins TRBV2 to TRBJ2-6, with no clear D. The CDR3 contains 13 residues. V was cut by 4 bases and J by 2 bases, with 3 bases left in between. CDR1 and CDR2 (germline): SNHLY, FYNNEI. As DNA, the CDR3 is TGTGCCAGCAGTGTTGCTGGGGCCAACGTCCTGACTTTC. It encodes CASSVAGANVLTF.

The chain employs TRBV6-1 and TRBJ2-7, with 7 bases fitting TRBD1. Trimming cost V 6 bases and J 6 bases; bases outside gene matches: 14. CDR3 length equals 15 residues. Germline V gene sequence: CDR1 MNHNS, CDR2 SASEGT. In nucleotides, the CDR3 is TGTGCCAGCAGCGCCCAAACTACAGGGGCAAGCGAGCAGTACTTC. It is translated as CASSAQTTGASEQYF.

This chain links TRBV30 with TRBJ2-2; 8 bases fit TRBD1. This CDR3 spans 15 amino acids. The V gene's germline CDR1 is GTSNPN and CDR2 SVGIG (reference sequence). The ends lost 0 bases at V and 7 bases at J; junction bases unmatched: 7. The CDR3 reads CAWSVRTGYGGELFF. The CDR3 DNA reads as TGTGCCTGGAGTGTAAGGACAGGGTACGGCGGGGAGCTGTTTTTT.

The J gene is TRBJ2-7, the V gene TRBV7-2; no clear D. CDR1 SGHTA and CDR2 FQGNSA come from the germline V gene. This CDR3 region has 13 residues. Trimming left V 1 base short and J 6 bases short, with 10 bases between. In nucleotides, the CDR3 is TGTGCCAGCAGCTTAGACAATTCCGGCGAGCAGTACTTC. Its translation is CASSLDNSGEQYF.

This clonotype was seen a handful of times. The chain uses TRBV2 and TRBJ2-7; tentatively, D is TRBD2 (5 bases). The germline V gene encodes CDR1 SNHLY and CDR2 FYNNEI. The V and J ends lost 6 bases and 7 bases respectively, with 13 bases between them. This CDR3 is built from 12 residues. Here the CDR3 reads CASRAEVGEQYF. DNA for the CDR3: TGTGCCAGCAGAGCGGAGGTGGGAGAGCAGTACTTC.

This clonotype was counted a few times. The chain couples TRBV7-9 to TRBJ2-7, with D unresolved. There are 13 residues in the CDR3. V was pared by 1 base and J by 4 bases, with 8 bases between. Germline CDR1 is SEHNR and CDR2 is FQNEAQ (reference sequence). In DNA form, the CDR3 reads TGTGCCAGCAGCTTAGAAACCCATTACGAGCAGTACTTC. Protein: CASSLETHYEQYF.

This clonotype came up a few times. The V call is TRBV3-1, the J call TRBJ1-2, with D hard to call. The CDR3 contains 16 residues. Per the germline V gene, CDR1 is LGHDT and CDR2 is YNNKEL (reference sequence). With 0 bases removed from V and 0 bases from J, the gap between germline ends came to 11 bases. The CDR3 protein is CASSQDWAEANYGYTF. The CDR3 DNA is TGTGCCAGCAGCCAAGATTGGGCGGAAGCTAACTATGGCTACACCTTC.

This clonotype showed up just a few times. V gene TRBV6-5 combines with J gene TRBJ2-2; 8 bases map to TRBD2. Germline values: CDR1 MNHEY, CDR2 SVGAGI. The CDR3 length is 15 residues. V shed 4 bases, J shed 1 base, and the junction held 2 bases outside the gene matches. CDR3 in amino acids: CASSFSGKNTGELFF. As DNA, the CDR3 is TGTGCCAGCAGTTTTAGCGGGAAGAACACCGGGGAGCTGTTTTTT.

In its sample, this clonotype was seen a few times. The chain has TRBV5-1 and TRBJ2-5; 7 positions match TRBD2. CDR1 and CDR2 (germline): SGHRS, YFSETQ. The CDR3 has 14 residues. V shed 5 bases and J 4 bases; nucleotides not matched to a gene: 8. CDR3 nucleotides: TGCGCCAGCAGACCGGGGGGTGCCGGAGAGACCCAGTACTTC. This codes for CASRPGGAGETQYF.

In its sample, this clonotype was seen a few times. The V and J genes are TRBV20-1 and TRBJ2-7; the match to TRBD2 covers 11 bases. J lost 6 bases, V lost 1 base, and 5 bases had no gene match. The CDR3 loop spans 14 amino acids. Germline V gives CDR1 DFQATT, CDR2 SNEGSKA (reference sequence). CDR3 nucleotide sequence: TGCAGTGCTAGAGCGGCTAGCGGGGGGAGCGAGCAGTACTTC. Protein: CSARAASGGSEQYF.